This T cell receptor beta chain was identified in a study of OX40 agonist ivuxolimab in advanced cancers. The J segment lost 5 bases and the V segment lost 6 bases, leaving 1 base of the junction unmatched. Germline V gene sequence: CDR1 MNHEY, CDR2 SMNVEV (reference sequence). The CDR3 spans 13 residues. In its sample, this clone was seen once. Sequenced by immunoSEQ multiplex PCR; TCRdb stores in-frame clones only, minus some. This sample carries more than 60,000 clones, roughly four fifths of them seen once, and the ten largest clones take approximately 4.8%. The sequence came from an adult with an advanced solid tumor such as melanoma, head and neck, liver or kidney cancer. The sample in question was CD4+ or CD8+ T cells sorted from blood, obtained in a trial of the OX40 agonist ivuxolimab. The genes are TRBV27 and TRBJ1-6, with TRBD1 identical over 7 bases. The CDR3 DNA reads TGTGCCAGCAGGACAGGGAATAATTCACCCCTCCACTTT. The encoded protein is CASRTGNNSPLHF.